These 8 T cell receptor beta chains came from one sample sequenced in a study of blood T cell repertoires in COVID-19. This table comes from immunoSEQ multiplex PCR, and its TCRdb copy is limited to in-frame clones, with some not included. The table lists around 300,000 clones, 85% to 90% of them singletons, with around 2% in the top ten. Sequencing was done on a sample of PBMCs or T cells enriched from blood (not recorded which). Every receptor here comes from a woman aged 55-69 years in a cohort exposed to, infected with or recovered from COVID-19 (not recorded which).

The genes are TRBV29-1 and TRBJ2-3; no definite D call. V lost 4 bases and J 1 base, leaving 3 bases between the germline ends. CDR3 length equals 11 residues. Germline loops: CDR1 SQVTM, CDR2 ANQGSEA. The CDR3 spells CSVGRTDTQYF. CDR3 nucleotides: TGCAGCGTTGGGCGCACAGATACGCAGTATTTT.

The V gene is TRBV5-1, the J gene TRBJ1-1, with 9 positions matching TRBD1. V lost 3 bases, J lost 5 bases, and 5 bases stayed unmatched. The CDR3 contains 14 residues. In germline, CDR1 is SGHRS, CDR2 YFSETQ. The CDR3, as DNA: TGCGCCAGCAGCTCCGGGACAGGGCTAACTGAAGCTTTCTTT. As protein: CASSSGTGLTEAFF.

The gene calls are TRBV28 and TRBJ1-1, with TRBD1 matching over 7 bases. Germline CDR1 MDHEN, CDR2 SYDVKM. Trimming removed 3 bases from V and 0 bases from J; junction bases left unmatched: 1. The CDR3 spans 14 residues. The chain's CDR3 is CASSLGQMNTEAFF. The CDR3, as DNA: TGTGCCAGCAGTTTGGGACAGATGAACACTGAAGCTTTCTTT.

In the case of this clone: The sample holds other DNA sequences that translate to the same CDR3. The V call is TRBV6-5, the J call TRBJ2-7; D gene ambiguous. Between the trimmed V and J ends, which lost 11 bases and 2 bases, there was a span of 16 bases. The CDR3 loop spans 13 amino acids. Germline V lookup: CDR1 MNHEY, CDR2 SVGAGI. CDR3 in DNA: TGTGCCGCTAATAAGGTGGGCACCTACGAGCAGTACTTC. It translates to CAANKVGTYEQYF.

The CDR3 is CASSFRGIRHKRVNTEAFF. CDR3 nucleotide sequence: TGTGCCAGCAGTTTCCGGGGGATCCGACACAAGAGGGTGAACACTGAAGCTTTCTTT. V gene TRBV28 combines with J gene TRBJ1-1; D may be TRBD1 (5 bases). Germline CDR1 reads MDHEN; CDR2 reads SYDVKM. V lost 3 bases to trimming and J lost 0 bases, with 23 bases between them. The CDR3 has 19 amino acids.

The V call is TRBV13, the J call TRBJ1-1; D may be TRBD1 (5 bases). Trimming left V 5 bases short and J 5 bases short, with 21 bases between. Looked up from germline, CDR1 is PRHDT and CDR2 is FYEKMQ (reference sequence). The CDR3 runs to 16 residues. The CDR3 DNA sequence: TGTGCCAGCAGCCCTGGTGGGGGGGTGAAAGGAACTGAAGCTTTCTTT. Protein product: CASSPGGGVKGTEAFF.

The V call is TRBV7-2, the J call TRBJ2-3; 12 bases agree with TRBD2. Germline-derived CDR1 and CDR2 are SGHTA and FQGNSA. The length of the CDR3 is 16 residues. V lost 5 bases and J lost 8; bases outside the gene matches: 11. DNA of the CDR3: TGTGCCAGCAGCCAGCCCACGACTAGCGGGGGCTCTACGCAGTATTTT. It encodes CASSQPTTSGGSTQYF.

In this sample, this clone turned up once. The chain couples TRBV20-1 to TRBJ1-5, with no clear D. This CDR3 has 13 amino acids. The germline V and J ends were trimmed by 3 bases and 0 bases, with 6 bases remaining between them. Germline V gene lookup returns CDR1 DFQATT and CDR2 SNEGSKA (reference sequence). The CDR3 DNA reads TGCAGTGCTAGTCGACTTAGCAATCAGCCCCAGCATTTT. Protein product: CSASRLSNQPQHF.